Listed here are 14 T cell receptor beta chains from one sample, sequenced in a study of cytomegalovirus exposure and HLA in healthy donors. The PCR had 60 Vbeta and 13 Jbeta primers. Generated by immunoSEQ multiplex PCR, the TCRdb table keeps only in-frame clones and is missing some. In the table there are some 95,000 clones, 80% of which are singletons. The sequenced sample was PBMCs. These receptors all come from a man aged 25 to 40 in good health and CMV-seronegative.

The V call is TRBV30, the J call TRBJ2-3; 9 positions agree with TRBD1. Germline V lookup: CDR1 GTSNPN, CDR2 SVGIG (reference sequence). The length of the CDR3 is 15 residues. Trimming removed 0 bases from V and 8 bases from J; junction bases left unmatched: 9. This CDR3 reads CAWSVRDRATGTQYF. CDR3 nucleotides: TGTGCCTGGAGTGTCCGGGACAGGGCTACCGGTACGCAGTATTTT. The variable domain in full, with the rest retrieved from reference TRBV30 and TRBJ2-3, is SQTIHQWPATLVQPVGSPLSLECTVEGTSNPNLYWYRQAAGRGLQLLFYSVGIGQISSEVPQNLSASRPQDRQFILSSKKLLLSDSGFYLCAWSVRDRATGTQYFGPGTRLTVL.

The chain has TRBV6-1 and TRBJ2-2, with 9 bases aligning to TRBD1. The CDR3 sequence is 14 residues long. Germline trimming cut 5 bases from V and 9 bases from J; bases unmatched to any gene: 7. Per the germline V gene, CDR1 is MNHNS and CDR2 is SASEGT. This CDR3 reads CASSPPGQGWELFF. Here the CDR3 DNA reads TGTGCCAGCAGTCCCCCGGGACAGGGTTGGGAGCTGTTTTTT.

The rearrangement links TRBV6-5 to TRBJ2-1; 8 positions match TRBD1. The germline V gene has CDR1 MNHEY and CDR2 SVGAGI. Trimming cost V 5 bases and J 7 bases; bases outside gene matches: 4. The CDR3 has 13 residues. In DNA, the CDR3 is TGTGCCAGCAGTCGGGACAGGCCGAATGAGCAGTTCTTC. This gives the protein CASSRDRPNEQFF.

V and J are TRBV7-6 and TRBJ2-1; D may be TRBD2 (5 bases). V was trimmed by 0 bases and J by 4 bases, leaving 16 bases between them. The CDR3 is 17 residues long. Per the germline V gene, CDR1 is SGHVS and CDR2 is FNYEAQ. In nucleotides, the CDR3 is TGTGCCAGCAGCTTAGCCGGCGGCGGGCCTCCTTACAATGAGCAGTTCTTC. Its protein is CASSLAGGGPPYNEQFF.

J is TRBJ2-1 and V is TRBV13; tentatively, D is TRBD2 (5 bases). The germline CDR1 and CDR2 sequences are PRHDT and FYEKMQ (reference sequence). V dropped 2 bases and J dropped 8 bases, with 10 bases sitting between them. The CDR3 is made up of 13 amino acids. CDR3 region: CASSLRTGDEQFF. The CDR3 DNA reads as TGTGCCAGCAGCTTACGGACCGGGGATGAGCAGTTCTTC.

The chain employs TRBV7-2 and TRBJ1-6; 7 bases line up with TRBD1. This CDR3 has 13 amino acids. The germline V gene encodes CDR1 SGHTA and CDR2 FQGNSA. The V and J ends lost 4 bases and 13 bases, in that order; junction bases with no gene match: 7. This CDR3 is CASSSGGRLPLHF. CDR3 sequence (DNA): TGTGCCAGCAGCTCAGGGGGACGGCTCCCCCTCCACTTT.

The rearrangement joins TRBV12-5 to TRBJ2-7, with 7 bases identical to TRBD2. The CDR3 spans 16 residues. Trimming at V came to 4 bases and at J to 4 bases, leaving 13 bases not matched to a gene. Per germline, CDR1 LGHNT and CDR2 FRNRAP. Here the CDR3 reads CASGSAGVSKGYEQYF. CDR3 nucleotides: TGTGCTAGTGGTTCCGCGGGGGTCAGTAAGGGATACGAGCAGTACTTC.

The chain recombines TRBV4-3 with TRBJ1-4, with 7 bases identical to TRBD1. CDR3 size: 15 residues. With V trimmed by 0 bases and J by 7 bases, 5 bases remained unmatched. CDR1 is LGHNA and CDR2 is YSLEER in the germline V gene. The CDR3 nucleotides read TGCGCCAGCAGCCAAGATTTAGGGGGCGTTGAAAAACTGTTTTTT. Amino acids: CASSQDLGGVEKLFF.

This chain links TRBV9 with TRBJ1-6, with 7 bases that match TRBD1. V was clipped by 5 bases and J by 5 bases; unmatched bases: 4. Germline values: CDR1 SGDLS, CDR2 YYNGEE. The CDR3 is made up of 14 amino acids. CDR3 in amino acids: CASSGQVDNSPLHF. The CDR3 DNA reads TGTGCCAGCAGTGGACAGGTGGATAATTCACCCCTCCACTTT.

This clone is labeled as medium-sized. This sequence joins TRBV25-1 and TRBJ2-7, with TRBD2 as a possible D gene (6 bases). The V gene's germline CDR1 is MGHDK and CDR2 SYGVNS. The CDR3 length is 13 residues. V shed 7 bases and J shed 0 bases, with 10 bases lying between them. Here the CDR3 reads CASTAGSSYEQYF. The CDR3 coding sequence is TGTGCCAGCACCGCGGGAAGCTCCTACGAGCAGTACTTC.

The CDR3, as DNA: TGTGCCAGCAGCCAATATCGTCCTGAAGCTTTCTTT. It yields the protein CASSQYRPEAFF. The chain is built from TRBV14 and TRBJ1-1; D ambiguous. This CDR3 is 12 amino acids long. Germline loops: CDR1 SGHDN, CDR2 FVKESK. V was pared by 2 bases and J by 6 bases, with 7 bases between.

The chain carries TRBV30 and TRBJ1-3, with D possibly TRBD1 on 5 matching bases. There are 16 residues in the CDR3. CDR1 and CDR2 (germline): GTSNPN, SVGIG (reference sequence). V was clipped by 1 base and J by 4 bases, with 17 bases between them. CDR3 nucleotides: TGTGCCTGGAGTGACCAAAGACAGCACCGCGGAAACACCATATATTTT. Residues: CAWSDQRQHRGNTIYF.

The chain couples TRBV18 to TRBJ1-6; D uncertain. V was cut by 3 bases and J by 7 bases, with 13 bases left in between. This CDR3 contains 15 residues. The V gene's germline CDR1 is KGHSH and CDR2 LQKENI. The CDR3 region has the DNA TGTGCCAGCTCACCGGCCGGACTGGGGAATTCACCCCTCCACTTT. This sequence encodes CASSPAGLGNSPLHF.

The V call is TRBV13, the J call TRBJ1-6; no clear D. The ends were cut back, 5 bases at V and 16 bases at J, with 15 bases in the middle. CDR3 length: 12 residues. From germline, CDR1 is PRHDT and CDR2 FYEKMQ (reference sequence). The CDR3 reads CASSGPLKWLHF. DNA for the CDR3: TGTGCCAGCAGCGGCCCCCTGAAATGGCTCCACTTT. The full variable domain, rest sourced from reference TRBV13 and TRBJ1-6, is AAGVIQSPRHLIKEKRETATLKCYPIPRHDTVYWYQQGPGQDPQFLISFYEKMQSDKGSIPDRFSAQQFSDYHSELNMSSLELGDSALYFCASSGPLKWLHFGNGTRLTVT.